The text below deals with one T cell receptor beta chain. This specimen comes from a study of control samples from healthy donors and cancer patients. The table came from immunoSEQ multiplex PCR; TCRdb's copy has only in-frame clones and leaves some out. This table holds about 140,000 clones, roughly nine tenths found once. This CDR3 has 13 residues. The V and J ends lost 5 bases and 3 bases respectively, with 11 bases between them. Germline lookup yields CDR1 SGHTA and CDR2 FQGNSA. This receptor was taken from a young man in good health. The rearrangement uses TRBV7-2 and TRBJ2-7; perhaps D is TRBD1 or TRBD2 (6 bases each). Source material: blood. This CDR3 is CASSPGGGYEQYF. DNA of the CDR3: TGTGCCAGCAGCCCCGGAGGGGGCTACGAGCAGTACTTC. Supplemented by reference TRBV7-2 and TRBJ2-7, the full variable domain reads GAGVSQSPSNKVTEKGKDVELRCDPISGHTALYWYRQSLGQGLEFLIYFQGNSAPDKSGLPSDRFSAERTGGSVSTLTIQRTQQEDSAVYLCASSPGGGYEQYFGPGTRLTVT.